This T cell receptor (beta chain) was captured in a study of blood T cell repertoires in COVID-19. About the research overall: COVID-19 samples collected from the United States, Italy and Spain covered acute and convalescent phases. The analysed material was cDNA or gDNA that came from T cells, B-cell-depleted T cells, or PBMCs.

This CDR3 region has 16 residues. Trimming took 1 base from V and 2 from J; bases not matched to a gene: 3. CDR1 is LGHNA and CDR2 is YNFKEQ in the germline V gene. As processed by the authors: Estimated nucleated cell counts came from reference gene primer amplification. Produced via immunoSEQ multiplex PCR; TCRdb's table is partial and in-frame only. Clone size and the V and J calls come from that table; the DNA yielded D and trimming. Here the sample spans about 250,000 clones, 65% to 85% being singletons. The clonotype comes from a man at least 80 years old with acute or convalescent COVID-19. The sequenced material came from peripheral blood. The chain uses TRBV4-2 and TRBJ2-3; 10 nucleotides match TRBD2. CDR3 coding DNA: TGTGCCAGCAGCCAAGCCGGGACTAGCGTCACAGATACGCAGTATTTT. Amino acids: CASSQAGTSVTDTQYF.